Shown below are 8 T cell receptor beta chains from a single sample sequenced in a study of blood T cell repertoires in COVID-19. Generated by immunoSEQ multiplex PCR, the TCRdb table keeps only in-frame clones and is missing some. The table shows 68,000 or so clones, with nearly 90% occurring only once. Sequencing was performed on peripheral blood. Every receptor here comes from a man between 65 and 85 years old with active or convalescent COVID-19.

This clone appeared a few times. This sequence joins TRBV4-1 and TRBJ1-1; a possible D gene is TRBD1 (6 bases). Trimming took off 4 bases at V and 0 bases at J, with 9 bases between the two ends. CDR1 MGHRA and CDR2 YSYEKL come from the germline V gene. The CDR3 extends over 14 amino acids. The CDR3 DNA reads TGCGCCAGCAGCCCCCAGGGGATGAACACTGAAGCTTTCTTT. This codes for CASSPQGMNTEAFF.

CDR3 in DNA: TGTGCCAGCAGGACAGGGGGGATGAACACTGAAGCTTTCTTT. Translating gives CASRTGGMNTEAFF. The chain uses TRBV28 and TRBJ1-1; TRBD1 agrees at 9 bases. CDR3 size: 14 residues. Trimming cost V 6 bases and J 0 bases; bases outside gene matches: 2. Germline loops: CDR1 MDHEN, CDR2 SYDVKM.

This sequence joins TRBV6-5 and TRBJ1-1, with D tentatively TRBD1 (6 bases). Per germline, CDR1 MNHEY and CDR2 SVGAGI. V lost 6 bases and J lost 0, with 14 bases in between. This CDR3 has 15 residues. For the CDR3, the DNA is TGTGCCAGCAGGGCGAGGGGGAGTATGAACACTGAAGCTTTCTTT. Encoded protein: CASRARGSMNTEAFF.

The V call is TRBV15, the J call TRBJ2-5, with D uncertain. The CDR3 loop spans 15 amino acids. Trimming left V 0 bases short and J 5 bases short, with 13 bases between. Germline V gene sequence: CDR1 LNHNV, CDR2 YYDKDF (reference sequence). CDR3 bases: TGTGCCACCAGCAGAGATTTCAACAGCCTCGAGACCCAGTACTTC. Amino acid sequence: CATSRDFNSLETQYF.

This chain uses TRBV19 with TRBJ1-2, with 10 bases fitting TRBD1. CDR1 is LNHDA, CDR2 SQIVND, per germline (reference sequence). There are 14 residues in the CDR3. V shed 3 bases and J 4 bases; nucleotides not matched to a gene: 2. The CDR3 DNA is TGTGCCAGTAGTATCAGGGACAGGGGCTATGGCTACACCTTC. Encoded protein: CASSIRDRGYGYTF.

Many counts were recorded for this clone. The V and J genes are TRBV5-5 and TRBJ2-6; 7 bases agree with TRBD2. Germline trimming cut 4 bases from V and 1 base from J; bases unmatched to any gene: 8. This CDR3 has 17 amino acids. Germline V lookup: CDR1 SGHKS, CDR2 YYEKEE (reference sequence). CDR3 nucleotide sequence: TGTGCCAGCAGCGGGTGGGAGGGAGCATCTGGGGCCAACGTCCTGACTTTC. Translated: CASSGWEGASGANVLTF.

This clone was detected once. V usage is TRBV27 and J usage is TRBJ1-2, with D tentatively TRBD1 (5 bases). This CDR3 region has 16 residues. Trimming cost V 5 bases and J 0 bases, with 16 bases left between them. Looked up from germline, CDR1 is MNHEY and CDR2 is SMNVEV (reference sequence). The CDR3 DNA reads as TGTGCCAGCAGTGCGCAACAGGCGACCTCTAACTATGGCTACACCTTC. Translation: CASSAQQATSNYGYTF.

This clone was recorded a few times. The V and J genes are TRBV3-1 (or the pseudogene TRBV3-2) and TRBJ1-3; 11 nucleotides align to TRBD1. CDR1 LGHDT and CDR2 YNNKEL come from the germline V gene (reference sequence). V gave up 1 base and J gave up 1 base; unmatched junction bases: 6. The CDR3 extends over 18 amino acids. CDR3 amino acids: CASSQGTGGSWSGNTIYF. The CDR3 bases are TGTGCCAGCAGCCAAGGGACAGGGGGCTCCTGGTCTGGAAACACCATATATTTT.